This T cell receptor beta chain was retrieved from a study of blood T cell repertoires in COVID-19. Study overall: Whether acute or convalescent, the COVID-19 samples came from the United States, Italy and Spain. In each case, the material was cDNA or gDNA derived from T cells, B-cell-depleted T cells, or PBMCs.

This clone was observed a single time. Only in-frame clones appear in the TCRdb table, and some are missing; sequencing was by immunoSEQ multiplex PCR. The sample includes under 200,000 clones, 79% of them seen just once. Enrolled during active infection, Seattle patients were then followed longitudinally. The CDR3 totals 14 residues. Germline V gives CDR1 LNHDA, CDR2 SQIVND (reference sequence). V was cut by 4 bases and J by 2 bases, with 11 bases left in between. This clonotype originated in a woman aged 55-75 years with COVID-19, enrolled during active disease. This sequence joins TRBV19 and TRBJ1-2, with D perhaps matching TRBD1 (5 bases). Sequencing input: peripheral blood. The CDR3 nucleotides are TGTGCCAGTAGTACGGACACCAGAAACTATGGCTACACCTTC. Protein product: CASSTDTRNYGYTF.